This T cell receptor (beta chain) was observed in a study of vaccination effects on CD4 cells after COVID-19. As for the study in general: Sample collection from two convalescent patients occurred 16 days and one week before vaccination.

In regard to this clone: As yet, its antigen is unknown.

Germline CDR1 and CDR2: MGHRA and YSYEKL. J was trimmed by 0 bases and V by 0 bases; bases with no gene match: 6. The CDR3 loop spans 17 amino acids. Within the ViraFEST assay, antigen-specific CD4+ T cells underwent expansion with viral peptide pools prior to sequencing. Following 10 days of culture, CD4+ T cells were isolated. Infection dated between March and December 2020, before the Alpha, Beta and Delta variants reached the United States. Half of the medium was exchanged for IL-2 medium on both days 3 and 7. Assay used: immunoSEQ multiplex PCR; TCRdb lists only in-frame clones, some missing. The sample includes approximately 24,000 clones, about 72% of them seen just once.

This specimen was CD4+ T cells from PBMCs cultured with SARS-CoV-2 spike peptides, taken before COVID-19 vaccination. The chain links TRBV4-1 to TRBJ2-3, with 7 bases that match TRBD2. The source of this sequence is a human donor who had a prior SARS-CoV-2 infection. Written as DNA, the CDR3 is TGCGCCAGCAGCCAAGAGCCTAGCGGAACTAGCACAGATACGCAGTATTTT. Protein product: CASSQEPSGTSTDTQYF.